This T cell receptor (beta chain) was recorded in a study of identical twins. Whole-study results and caveats: There was an excess of low generation probability in the out-of-frame alpha sequences that twins shared.

Unique molecular identifiers were present on the cDNA, which also gained a universal primer site by template switching. MiXCR was run by TCRdb on the 5' RACE reads, yielding one entry per CDR3 protein. This table holds 1,800,000 or so distinct CDR3 sequences, around 33% found once. This CDR3 is 20 amino acids long. V lost 2 bases, J lost 2 bases, and 18 bases stayed unmatched. This clonotype was recorded at least ten times. No antigen is known for it. The source of this sequence is a newborn girl in good health. The chain is built from TRBV12-3 or TRBV12-4 and TRBJ2-5; 9 bases align to TRBD2. Specimen: cord blood. CDR3 sequence (DNA): TGTGCCAGCAGTTTACAGCGGGGGACTAAGCGGGGGGCCGTTCAAGAGACCCAGTACTTC. It specifies CASSLQRGTKRGAVQETQYF.